This is a list of T cell receptor beta chains from one sample in a study of cytomegalovirus exposure and HLA in healthy donors. Data came from immunoSEQ multiplex PCR; TCRdb stores just in-frame clones and leaves some out. The sample carries roughly 70,000 clones, 65% to 70% recorded once. The sequenced sample consisted of PBMCs. The origin of the receptors is a male donor in good health and CMV-seropositive. The CDR3 runs from the conserved cysteine through the conserved F or W. Each record gives: J gene, D gene, clone size, V gene, CDR3 DNA, CDR3 protein. D genes are given only for firm matches. The size field is filled for only some rows; it gives once, few, many or a size class.

TRBJ1-5,-,-,TRBV5-4,TGTGCCAGCAGCTTGGACCCGACTGGCAATCAGCCCCAGCATTTT,CASSLDPTGNQPQHF
TRBJ2-6,TRBD1,once,TRBV7-8,TGTGCCAGCAGCCCCGGACAGGTTTTGTCTGGGGCCAACGTCCTGACTTTC,CASSPGQVLSGANVLTF
TRBJ2-2,TRBD2,-,TRBV5-6,TGTGCCAGCAGTCTGACATCCTGGCGGGGGGGTACCGGGGAGCTGTTTTTT,CASSLTSWRGGTGELFF
TRBJ1-2,TRBD1,-,TRBV6-5,TGTGCCAGCACAAGACAGGGTTTTAACTATGGCTACACCTTC,CASTRQGFNYGYTF
TRBJ2-5,-,-,TRBV7-6,TGTGCCAGCAGCCCATGGGGCAGGGAAAACCTCCAAGAGACCCAGTACTTC,CASSPWGRENLQETQYF
TRBJ2-3,TRBD2,once,TRBV6-5,TGTGCCAGCAGTTACTGGCGGGAGAGAACAGATACGCAGTATTTT,CASSYWRERTDTQYF
TRBJ2-5,-,-,TRBV28,TGTGCCAGCAGCCTAGGGGCCCAGGGCCAAGAGACCCAGTACTTC,CASSLGAQGQETQYF
TRBJ2-5,-,-,TRBV19,TGTGCCAGTAACAACGGACAGCAAGAGACCCAGTACTTC,CASNNGQQETQYF
TRBJ2-2,TRBD2,-,TRBV5-5,TGTGCCAGCAGCTACGAGCGGGGGGGCTCCGGGGAGCTGTTTTTT,CASSYERGGSGELFF
TRBJ1-2,-,-,TRBV5-1,TGCGCCAGCAGCTTTACCGGGGGTGGAGTAGGCTACACCTTC,CASSFTGGGVGYTF
TRBJ1-1,TRBD1,few,TRBV19,TGTGCCAGTAGTATAGACCTAACAGGGGGCTACACTGAAGCTTTCTTT,CASSIDLTGGYTEAFF
TRBJ1-1,TRBD1,-,TRBV6-1,TGTGCCAGCAGGGGGGACAGGGGGCGCCTCACTGAAGCTTTCTTT,CASRGDRGRLTEAFF
TRBJ1-3,TRBD1,-,TRBV5-5,TGTGCCAGCAGCTTGACAGGGGAAGCGGAAAACACCATATATTTT,CASSLTGEAENTIYF
TRBJ2-1,-,-,TRBV30,TGTGCCTGGAGTTCCTTTGGGGGGAATGAGCAGTTCTTC,CAWSSFGGNEQFF
TRBJ2-7,-,-,TRBV18,TGTGCCAGCTCACCACAAGGGGTCGAGCAGTACTTC,CASSPQGVEQYF
TRBJ1-4,TRBD1,-,TRBV9,TGTGCCAGCAGCGACGACAGGGGTGGTGATGAAAAACTGTTTTTT,CASSDDRGGDEKLFF
TRBJ2-7,TRBD2,-,TRBV5-4,TGTGCCAGCAGCGGCGGGCTAGCGGGATTTGGAGAGCAGTACTTC,CASSGGLAGFGEQYF
TRBJ1-5,-,-,TRBV7-9,TGTGCCAGCAGCTTAGGAACTGGGACCGGGGGTCTGCCCCAGCATTTT,CASSLGTGTGGLPQHF
TRBJ1-2,TRBD1,-,TRBV18,TGTGCCAGCTCACCAAGTAGCGGGACAGGGGGCGACTATGGCTACACCTTC,CASSPSSGTGGDYGYTF
TRBJ1-1,-,-,TRBV18,TGTGCCAGCTCACCATGGGAGGACACTGAAGCTTTCTTT,CASSPWEDTEAFF
TRBJ2-7,TRBD2,once,TRBV4-1,TGCGCCAGCAGCCCTACTAGCGGATCCTCCTACGAGCAGTACTTC,CASSPTSGSSYEQYF
TRBJ2-7,TRBD2,-,TRBV11-2,TGTGCCAGCAGCTTATACGGGGGACTAGCGGGAGACGAGCAGTACTTC,CASSLYGGLAGDEQYF
TRBJ2-3,TRBD1,-,TRBV5-8,TGTGCCAGCAGCCCTCTTGCGGGACAGGGGGAGTCAGATACGCAGTATTTT,CASSPLAGQGESDTQYF
TRBJ1-3,TRBD1,-,TRBV27,TGTGCCAGCCTCCTAAGACAGGGTGGTGGAAACACCATATATTTT,CASLLRQGGGNTIYF
TRBJ1-5,-,-,TRBV23-1,TGCGCCAGCAGTCAGGGGGGACGCAATCAGCCCCAGCATTTT,CASSQGGRNQPQHF
TRBJ2-7,-,-,TRBV18,TGTGCCAGCTCACCAAGGCCCCAGGGAGGCCACGAGCAGTACTTC,CASSPRPQGGHEQYF
TRBJ2-5,-,-,TRBV4-1,TGCGCCAGCAGCCAAGAGGGTCCCCACAGTCAAGAGACCCAGTACTTC,CASSQEGPHSQETQYF
TRBJ2-7,TRBD1,once,TRBV5-1,TGCGCCAGCAGCTTGGTCGGGACAGGGCTGTCGGAGCAGTACTTC,CASSLVGTGLSEQYF
TRBJ2-1,-,few,TRBV7-2,TGTGCCAGCAGCTTCACAGCATACAATGAGCAGTTCTTC,CASSFTAYNEQFF
TRBJ2-7,TRBD1,-,TRBV7-9,TGTGCCAGCAGCTCCCCCCGGGACAGGGGGACCTACGAGCAGTACTTC,CASSSPRDRGTYEQYF
TRBJ2-1,TRBD2,medium-sized,TRBV6-5,TGTGCCAGCAGTTATGCCAGGGAGGGTGAGCAGTTCTTC,CASSYAREGEQFF